The rows below give T cell receptor beta chains drawn from one sample of a study of blood T cells in healthy people across ages. TCRdb re-analysed the 5' RACE reads in MiXCR, keeping a single row per CDR3 protein. Seen here are 1.4 million to 1.5 million distinct CDR3 sequences, 42% observed once, and the top ten hold under 8%. Material for sequencing was blood. The receptors were sampled from a woman aged 18-29 years in good health. The conserved cysteine and the conserved F or W are not part of the CDR3 here.

j_call: TRBJ2-7
v_call: TRBV20-1
cdr3_aa: SANQASSYEQY

j_call: TRBJ2-6
v_call: TRBV28
cdr3_aa: ASSLPFDRDLVGANVLT

j_call: TRBJ1-2
v_call: TRBV20-1
cdr3_aa: SASSGTGHGYT

j_call: TRBJ2-1
v_call: TRBV7-9
cdr3_aa: ASSDPGTSGSPSYNEQF

j_call: TRBJ2-7
v_call: TRBV5-6
cdr3_aa: ASSLKRVYEQY

j_call: TRBJ2-7
v_call: TRBV20-1
cdr3_aa: SAFEPGLAYEQY

j_call: TRBJ2-5
v_call: TRBV10-3
cdr3_aa: AIGTRGAGETQY

j_call: TRBJ1-6
v_call: TRBV11-2
cdr3_aa: ASRVTEVYNSPLH

j_call: TRBJ2-1
v_call: TRBV19
cdr3_aa: ASPGLTTPINEQF

j_call: TRBJ2-3
v_call: TRBV20-1
cdr3_aa: SARVTSGRYVGRDTQY

j_call: TRBJ2-5
v_call: TRBV15
cdr3_aa: ATSRLSSYNEQY

j_call: TRBJ1-1
v_call: TRBV2
cdr3_aa: ASRRGQSNTEAF

j_call: TRBJ2-5
v_call: TRBV7-2
cdr3_aa: ASSLSLAGEETQY

j_call: TRBJ1-2
v_call: TRBV19
cdr3_aa: ASSFDSSNYGYT

j_call: TRBJ2-1
v_call: TRBV28
cdr3_aa: ASTPVGAYNEQF